The 5 T cell receptor beta chains presented below share a single source sample, sequenced in a study of Ad26.COV2.S vaccination and SARS-CoV-2 variants. Assay: immunoSEQ multiplex PCR; the TCRdb copy retains only in-frame clones and omits some. The sample has about 350,000 clones, 88% seen once. Sample treatment: 15 to 20 received Ad26.COV2.S at low or high dose, single or two shots; roughly 5 received placebo; per-sample allocation not given. Day 63 after the first vaccine or placebo injection was the time point for sampling. The sequences come from peripheral blood, collected in a trial of Ad26.COV2.S vaccine versus placebo. The receptors originated from a person aged 18 to 65 who received the Ad26.COV2.S COVID-19 vaccine or a placebo.

V and J are TRBV27 and TRBJ1-1, with D unresolved. V was pared by 5 bases and J by 0 bases, with 13 bases between. Per germline, CDR1 MNHEY and CDR2 SMNVEV (reference sequence). The CDR3 loop spans 15 amino acids. CDR3 loop: CASSLGKLMNTEAFF. CDR3 bases: TGTGCCAGCAGTCTGGGTAAACTCATGAACACTGAAGCTTTCTTT.

The chain carries TRBV6-5 and TRBJ2-2; TRBD2 aligns across 8 bases. The ends lost 6 bases at V and 3 bases at J; junction bases unmatched: 6. This CDR3 is built from 15 residues. Germline V gene lookup returns CDR1 MNHEY and CDR2 SVGAGI. The CDR3 bases are TGTGCCAGCAGGATATTACTAGCGGACACCGGGGAGCTGTTTTTT. It specifies CASRILLADTGELFF.

The chain joins TRBV3-1 (or the pseudogene TRBV3-2) to TRBJ2-1; 11 nucleotides line up with TRBD2. Germline-derived CDR1 and CDR2 are LGHDT and YNNKEL (reference sequence). The CDR3 is 16 amino acids. V shed 4 bases, J shed 7 bases, and the junction held 9 bases outside the gene matches. CDR3 amino acids: CASSPALAGGGNEQFF. DNA of the CDR3: TGTGCCAGCAGCCCCGCCCTAGCGGGAGGAGGTAATGAGCAGTTCTTC.

The chain links TRBV29-1 to TRBJ1-1; tentatively, D is TRBD1 (5 bases). V dropped 4 bases and J dropped 6 bases, with 15 bases sitting between them. The CDR3 is 13 amino acids. CDR1 is SQVTM, CDR2 ANQGSEA, per germline. CDR3 protein: CSVVTPRGAEAFF. In DNA, the CDR3 is TGCAGCGTTGTCACACCGAGGGGTGCTGAAGCTTTCTTT.

The chain combines TRBV7-9 with TRBJ1-2; no clear D gene. Trimming stripped 1 base from V and 8 bases from J, with 8 bases between. This CDR3 is built from 12 residues. Germline loops: CDR1 SEHNR, CDR2 FQNEAQ (reference sequence). The DNA of the CDR3 is TGTGCCAGCAGCTTAGGGACGGTCGGCTACACCTTC. Amino acid sequence: CASSLGTVGYTF.